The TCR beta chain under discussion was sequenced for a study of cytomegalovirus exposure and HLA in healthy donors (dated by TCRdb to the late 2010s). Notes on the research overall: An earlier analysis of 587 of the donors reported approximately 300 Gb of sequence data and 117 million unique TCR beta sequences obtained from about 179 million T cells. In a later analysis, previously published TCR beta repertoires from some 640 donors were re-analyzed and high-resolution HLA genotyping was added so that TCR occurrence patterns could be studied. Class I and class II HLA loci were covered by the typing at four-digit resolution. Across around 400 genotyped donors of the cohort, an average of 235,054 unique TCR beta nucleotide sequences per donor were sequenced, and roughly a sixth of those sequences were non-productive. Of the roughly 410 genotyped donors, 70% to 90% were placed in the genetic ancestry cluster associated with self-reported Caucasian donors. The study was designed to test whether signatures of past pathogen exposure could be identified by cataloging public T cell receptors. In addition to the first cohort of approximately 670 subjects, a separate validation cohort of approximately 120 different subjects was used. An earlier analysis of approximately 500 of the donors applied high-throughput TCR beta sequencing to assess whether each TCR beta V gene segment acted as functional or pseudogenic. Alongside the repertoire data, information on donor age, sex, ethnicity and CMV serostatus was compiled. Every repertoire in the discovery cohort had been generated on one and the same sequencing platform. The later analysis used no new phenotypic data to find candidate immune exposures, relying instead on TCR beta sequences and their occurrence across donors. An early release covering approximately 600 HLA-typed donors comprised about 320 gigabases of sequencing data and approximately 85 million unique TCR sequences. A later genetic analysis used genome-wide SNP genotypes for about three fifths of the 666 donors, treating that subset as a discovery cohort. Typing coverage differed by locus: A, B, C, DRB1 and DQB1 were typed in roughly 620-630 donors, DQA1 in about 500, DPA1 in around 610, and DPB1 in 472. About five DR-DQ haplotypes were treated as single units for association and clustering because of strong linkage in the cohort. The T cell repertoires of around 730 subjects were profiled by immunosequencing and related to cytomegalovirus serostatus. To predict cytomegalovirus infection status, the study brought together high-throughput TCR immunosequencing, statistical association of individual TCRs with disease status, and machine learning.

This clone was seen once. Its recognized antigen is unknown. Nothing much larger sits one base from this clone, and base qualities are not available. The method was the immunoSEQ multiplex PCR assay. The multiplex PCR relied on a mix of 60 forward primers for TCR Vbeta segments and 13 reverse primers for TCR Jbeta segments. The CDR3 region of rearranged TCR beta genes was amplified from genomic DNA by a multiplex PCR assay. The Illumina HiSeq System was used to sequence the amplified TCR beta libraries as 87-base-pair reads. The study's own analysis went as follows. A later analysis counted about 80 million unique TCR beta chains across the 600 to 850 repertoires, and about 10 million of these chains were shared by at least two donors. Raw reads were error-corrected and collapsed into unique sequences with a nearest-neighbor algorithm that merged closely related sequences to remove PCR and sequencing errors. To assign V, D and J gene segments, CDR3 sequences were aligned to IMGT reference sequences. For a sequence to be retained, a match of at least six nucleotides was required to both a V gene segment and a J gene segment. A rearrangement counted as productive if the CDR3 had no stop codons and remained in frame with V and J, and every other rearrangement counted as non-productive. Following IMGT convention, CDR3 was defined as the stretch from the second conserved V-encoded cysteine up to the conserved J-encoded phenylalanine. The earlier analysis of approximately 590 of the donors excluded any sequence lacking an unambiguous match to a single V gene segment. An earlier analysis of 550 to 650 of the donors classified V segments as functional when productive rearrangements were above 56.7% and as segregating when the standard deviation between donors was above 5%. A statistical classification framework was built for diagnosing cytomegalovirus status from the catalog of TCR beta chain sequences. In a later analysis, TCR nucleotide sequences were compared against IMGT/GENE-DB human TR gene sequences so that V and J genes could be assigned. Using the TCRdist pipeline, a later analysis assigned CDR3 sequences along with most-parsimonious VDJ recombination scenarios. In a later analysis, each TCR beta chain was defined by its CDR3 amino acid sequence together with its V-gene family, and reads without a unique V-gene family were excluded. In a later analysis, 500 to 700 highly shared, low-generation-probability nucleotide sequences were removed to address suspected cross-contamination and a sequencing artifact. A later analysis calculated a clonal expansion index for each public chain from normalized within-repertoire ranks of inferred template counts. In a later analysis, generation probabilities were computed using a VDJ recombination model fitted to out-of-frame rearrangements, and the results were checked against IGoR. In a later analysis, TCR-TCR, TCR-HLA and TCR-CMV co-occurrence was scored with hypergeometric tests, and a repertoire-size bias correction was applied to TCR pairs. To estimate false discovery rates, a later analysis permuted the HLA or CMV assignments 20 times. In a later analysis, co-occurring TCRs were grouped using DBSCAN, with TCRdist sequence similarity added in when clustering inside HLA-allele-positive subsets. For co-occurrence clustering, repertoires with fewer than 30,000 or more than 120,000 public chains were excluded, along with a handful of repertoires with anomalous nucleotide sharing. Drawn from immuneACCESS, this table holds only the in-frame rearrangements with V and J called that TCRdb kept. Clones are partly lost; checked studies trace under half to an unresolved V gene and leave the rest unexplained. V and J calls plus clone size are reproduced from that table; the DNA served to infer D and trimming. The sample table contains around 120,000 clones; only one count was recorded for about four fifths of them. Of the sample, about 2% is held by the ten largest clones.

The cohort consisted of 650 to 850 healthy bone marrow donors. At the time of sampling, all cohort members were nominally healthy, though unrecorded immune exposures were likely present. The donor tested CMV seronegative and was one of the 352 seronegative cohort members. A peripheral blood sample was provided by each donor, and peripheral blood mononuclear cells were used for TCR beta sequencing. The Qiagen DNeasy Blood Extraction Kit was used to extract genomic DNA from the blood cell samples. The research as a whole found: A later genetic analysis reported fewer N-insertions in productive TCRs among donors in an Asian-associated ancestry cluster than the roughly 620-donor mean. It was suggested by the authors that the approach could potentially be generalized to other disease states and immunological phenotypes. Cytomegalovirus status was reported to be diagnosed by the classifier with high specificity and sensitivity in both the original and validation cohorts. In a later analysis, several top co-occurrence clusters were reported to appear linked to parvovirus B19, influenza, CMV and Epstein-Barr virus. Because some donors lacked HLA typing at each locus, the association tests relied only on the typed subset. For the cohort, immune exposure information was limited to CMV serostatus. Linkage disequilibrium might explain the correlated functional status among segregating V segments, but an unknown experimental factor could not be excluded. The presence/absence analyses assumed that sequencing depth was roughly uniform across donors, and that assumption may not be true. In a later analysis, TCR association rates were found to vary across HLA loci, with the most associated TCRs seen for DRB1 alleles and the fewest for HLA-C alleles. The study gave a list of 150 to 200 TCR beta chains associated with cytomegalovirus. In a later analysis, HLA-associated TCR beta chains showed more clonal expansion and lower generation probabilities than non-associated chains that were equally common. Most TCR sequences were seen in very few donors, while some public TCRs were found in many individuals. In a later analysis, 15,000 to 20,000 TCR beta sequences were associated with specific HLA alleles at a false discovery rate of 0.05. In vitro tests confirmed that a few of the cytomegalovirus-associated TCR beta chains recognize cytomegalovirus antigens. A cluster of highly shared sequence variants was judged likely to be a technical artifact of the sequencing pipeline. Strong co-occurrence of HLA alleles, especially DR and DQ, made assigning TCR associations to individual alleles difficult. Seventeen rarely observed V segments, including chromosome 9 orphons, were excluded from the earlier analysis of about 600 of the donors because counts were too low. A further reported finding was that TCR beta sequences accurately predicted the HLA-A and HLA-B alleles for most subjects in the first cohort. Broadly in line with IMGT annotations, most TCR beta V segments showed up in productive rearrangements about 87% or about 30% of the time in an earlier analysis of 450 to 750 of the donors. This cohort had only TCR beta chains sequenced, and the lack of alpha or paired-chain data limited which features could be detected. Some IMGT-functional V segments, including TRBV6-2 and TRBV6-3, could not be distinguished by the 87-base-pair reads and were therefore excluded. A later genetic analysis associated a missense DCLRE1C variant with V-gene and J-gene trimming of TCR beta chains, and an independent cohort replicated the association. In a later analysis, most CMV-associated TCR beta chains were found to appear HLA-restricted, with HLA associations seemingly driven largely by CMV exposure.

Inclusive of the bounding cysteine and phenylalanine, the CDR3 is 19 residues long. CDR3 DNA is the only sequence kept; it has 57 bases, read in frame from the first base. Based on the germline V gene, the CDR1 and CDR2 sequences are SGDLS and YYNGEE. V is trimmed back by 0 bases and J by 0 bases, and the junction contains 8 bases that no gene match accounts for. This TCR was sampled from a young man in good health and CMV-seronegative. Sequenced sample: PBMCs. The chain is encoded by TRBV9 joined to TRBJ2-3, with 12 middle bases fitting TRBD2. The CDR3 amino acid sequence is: CASSVEGGLAGTSTDTQYF. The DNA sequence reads TGTGCCAGCAGCGTAGAGGGTGGACTAGCGGGGACTAGCACAGATACGCAGTATTTT.